In this sample, the clone carrying this TCR beta chain turned up a few times. Its specificity is unknown. Vbeta (60) and Jbeta (13) primers were used in the PCR. Data came from immunoSEQ multiplex PCR; TCRdb stores just in-frame clones and leaves some out. The sample includes about 77,000 clones, nearly 80% of them seen just once. The record originates from a study of cytomegalovirus exposure and HLA in healthy donors. Study overall: Researchers found that approximately 80% of fewer than 450 genotyped donors fell within the Caucasian-associated ancestry cluster.

Study results and limitations: Sequencing depth across donors, presence/absence analyses assumed, was roughly uniform. The authors later found most CMV-associated TCR beta chains appeared HLA-restricted.

The trim removed 5 bases at V and 0 bases at J, leaving 9 bases unmatched. Germline V CDR1 and CDR2: SGHTA, FQGNSA. This CDR3 has 16 amino acids. Specimen: PBMCs. The chain joins TRBV7-2 to TRBJ2-7; 8 nucleotides align to TRBD2. The TCR was taken from a man in his forties in good health and CMV-seronegative. The CDR3 coding sequence is TGTGCCAGCAGCCCGAAGACTAGCGCCACCTCCTACGAGCAGTACTTC. Translation: CASSPKTSATSYEQYF.